This T cell receptor beta chain was observed in a study of cytomegalovirus exposure and HLA in healthy donors. Study-wide background: According to later analysis, the same platform produced the 120 validation and 600 to 800 first-cohort repertoires.

The germline gives CDR1 SGDLS, CDR2 YYNGEE. V was shortened by 3 bases and J by 2 bases, with 12 bases between the two germline ends. This CDR3 is built from 15 residues. The repertoire was sequenced with immunoSEQ multiplex PCR; TCRdb's copy has only in-frame clones and lacks some. The profile covers approximately 220,000 clones, with approximately 90% appearing a single time and roughly 2.5% taken by the ten largest. Study-wide findings and caveats: There were some public TCRs occurring in many donors, but most TCR sequences were rare.

Points on this clone: Its cognate antigen is unknown.

Material: PBMCs. The receptor was isolated from a man aged 18 to 30 in good health and CMV-seronegative. The chain combines TRBV9 with TRBJ1-3, with D maybe TRBD1 (5 bases). Here the CDR3 DNA reads TGTGCCAGCAGCGGCGGGGCTCTTGCTGGAAACACCATATATTTT. It is translated as CASSGGALAGNTIYF.